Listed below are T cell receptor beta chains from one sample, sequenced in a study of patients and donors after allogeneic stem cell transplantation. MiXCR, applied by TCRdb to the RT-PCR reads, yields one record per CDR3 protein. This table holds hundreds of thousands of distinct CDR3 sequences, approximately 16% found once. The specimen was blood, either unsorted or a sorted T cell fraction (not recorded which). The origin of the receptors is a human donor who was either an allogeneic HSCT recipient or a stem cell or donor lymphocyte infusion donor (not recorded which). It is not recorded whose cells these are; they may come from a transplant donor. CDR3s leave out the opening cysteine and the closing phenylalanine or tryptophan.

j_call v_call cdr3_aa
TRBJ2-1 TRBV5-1 ASSFLTSGRGVDEQF
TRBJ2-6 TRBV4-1 ASSQVRANVLT
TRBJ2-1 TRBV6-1 ASRLRGRAYNEQF
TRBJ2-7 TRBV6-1 ASSLTSGPSSYEQY
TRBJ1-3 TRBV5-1 ASSLDAGNTIY
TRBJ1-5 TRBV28 ASSFAVGNQPQH
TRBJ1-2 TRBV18 ASSADQNYGYT
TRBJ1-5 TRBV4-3 ASSPNSGKGNQPQH
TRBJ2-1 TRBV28 ASSLGQGAS
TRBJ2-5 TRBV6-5 ASSYSPTGGRETQY
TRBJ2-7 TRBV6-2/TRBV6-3 ASSYYGPRGEQY
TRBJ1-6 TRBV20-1 SARARQGYNSPLH
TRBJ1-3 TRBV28 AAKLFPSGNTIY
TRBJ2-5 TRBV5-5 ASSFPRGTGLQETQY
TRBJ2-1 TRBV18 ASSPFSGGSSYNEQF
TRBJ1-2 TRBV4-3 ASSHLRQGGGYT
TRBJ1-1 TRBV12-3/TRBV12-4 ASSWDGDEAF
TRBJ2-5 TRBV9 ASSEPGRPETQY
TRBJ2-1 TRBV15 ATSRVLSDEQF
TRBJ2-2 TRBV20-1 RPPANTGELF
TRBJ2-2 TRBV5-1 ASSLRQGLGELF
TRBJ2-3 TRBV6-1 ASSEEGGRIDTQY
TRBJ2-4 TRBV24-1 ATSDRGQLQY
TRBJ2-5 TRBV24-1 ATSDLSGGKQETQY
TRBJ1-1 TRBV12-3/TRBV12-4 ASSFGFFGYRGAF
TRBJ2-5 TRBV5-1 ASSLQKGLTQY
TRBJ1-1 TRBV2 ASSYHPGVTEAF
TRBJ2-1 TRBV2 ASRERPGGSAGNEQF
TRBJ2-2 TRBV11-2 ASSIKRTGELF
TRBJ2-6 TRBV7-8 ASSLGVEGAKGVLT
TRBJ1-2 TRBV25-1 ASSEAREANYGYT
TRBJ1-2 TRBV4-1 ASSRPGTYGYT
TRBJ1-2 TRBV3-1 ASSHLTNRGAHGYT
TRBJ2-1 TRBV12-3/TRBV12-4 ASSPGGGPNEQF
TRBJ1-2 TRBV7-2 ASSLGGISNYGYT
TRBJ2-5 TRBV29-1 IPNPPSEETQY
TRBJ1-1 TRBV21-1 ASSKVFARDPPENTEAF
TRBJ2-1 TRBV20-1 SAKAGGPINEQF
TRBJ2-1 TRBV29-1 SVNLRSSYNEQF
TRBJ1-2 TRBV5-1 ASSSTGTGGVQNYGYT
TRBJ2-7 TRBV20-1 SATYRGSYEQY
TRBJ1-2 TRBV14 ASSQGWWNYGYT
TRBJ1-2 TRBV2 ASSLQGFGYGYT
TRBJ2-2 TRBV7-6 ASSWRRAGELF
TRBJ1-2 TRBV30 AWSGRWTAYGYT
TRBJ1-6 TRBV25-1 ASNAGQGGNSPLH
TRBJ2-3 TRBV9 ASSAEADTQY
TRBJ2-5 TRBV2 ASTPPRLETQY
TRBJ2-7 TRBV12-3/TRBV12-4 ASSLRATSSYEQY
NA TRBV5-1 ASSLGGTGDNQPQY
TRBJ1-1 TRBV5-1 ASSLDGRDTEAF
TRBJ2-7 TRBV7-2 ASSLMGGRAIYEQY
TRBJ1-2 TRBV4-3 ASSQEEVVRYGYT
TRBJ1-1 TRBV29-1 SVVATGGTEAF
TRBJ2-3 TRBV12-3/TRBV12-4 ASSLVAGHTSTDTQY
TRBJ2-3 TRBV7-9 ASSVDRSRSTDTQY
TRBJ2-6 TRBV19 ASSIYPGSYSGANVLT
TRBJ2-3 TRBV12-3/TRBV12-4 ASSTISTDTQY
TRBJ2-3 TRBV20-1 SVPPPSGSLADTQY